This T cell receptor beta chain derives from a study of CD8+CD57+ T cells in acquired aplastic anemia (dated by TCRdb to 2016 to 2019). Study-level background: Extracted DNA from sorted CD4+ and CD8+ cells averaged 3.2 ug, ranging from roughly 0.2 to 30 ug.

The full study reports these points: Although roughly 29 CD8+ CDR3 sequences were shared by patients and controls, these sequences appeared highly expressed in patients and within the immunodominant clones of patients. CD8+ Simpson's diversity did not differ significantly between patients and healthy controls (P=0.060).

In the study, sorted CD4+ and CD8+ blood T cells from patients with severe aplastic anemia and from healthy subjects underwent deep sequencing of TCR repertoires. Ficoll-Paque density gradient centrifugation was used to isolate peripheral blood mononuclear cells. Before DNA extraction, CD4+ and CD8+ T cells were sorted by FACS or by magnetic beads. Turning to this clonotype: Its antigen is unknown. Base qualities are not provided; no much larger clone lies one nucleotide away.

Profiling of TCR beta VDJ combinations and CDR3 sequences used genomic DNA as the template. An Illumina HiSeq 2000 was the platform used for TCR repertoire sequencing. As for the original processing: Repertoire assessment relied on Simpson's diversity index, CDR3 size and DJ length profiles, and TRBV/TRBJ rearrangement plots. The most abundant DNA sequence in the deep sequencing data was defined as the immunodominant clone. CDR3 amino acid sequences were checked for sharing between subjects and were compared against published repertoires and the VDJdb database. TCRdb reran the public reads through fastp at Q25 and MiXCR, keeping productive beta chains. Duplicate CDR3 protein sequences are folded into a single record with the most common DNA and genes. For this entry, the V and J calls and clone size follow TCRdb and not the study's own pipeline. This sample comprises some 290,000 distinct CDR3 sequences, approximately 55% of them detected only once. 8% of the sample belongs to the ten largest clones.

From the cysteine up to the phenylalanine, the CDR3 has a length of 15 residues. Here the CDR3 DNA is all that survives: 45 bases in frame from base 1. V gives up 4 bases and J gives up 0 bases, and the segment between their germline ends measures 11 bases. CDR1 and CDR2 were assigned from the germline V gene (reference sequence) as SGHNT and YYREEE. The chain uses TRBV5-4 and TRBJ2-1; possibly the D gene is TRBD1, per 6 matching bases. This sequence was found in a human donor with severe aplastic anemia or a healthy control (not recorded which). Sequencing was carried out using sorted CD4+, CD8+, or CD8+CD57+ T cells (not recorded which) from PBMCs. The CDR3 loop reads CASSGIQGSYNEQFF. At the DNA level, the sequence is TGTGCCAGCAGCGGCATACAGGGCTCCTACAATGAGCAGTTCTTC. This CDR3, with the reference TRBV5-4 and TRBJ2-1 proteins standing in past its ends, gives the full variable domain ETGVTQSPTHLIKTRGQQVTLRCSSQSGHNTVSWYQQALGQGPQFIFQYYREEENGRGNFPPRFSGLQFPNYSSELNVNALELDDSALYLCASSGIQGSYNEQFFGPGTRLTVL.